The 3 T cell receptor beta chains listed next were all sequenced from one sample in a study of vaccination and CD4 T cells after COVID-19. With the Oncomine TCR Beta short-read assay, DNA from cultured CD4+ T cells was sequenced. TCRdb recomputed calls from the PCR reads with MiXCR, one row per CDR3 protein. The sample carries some 21,000 distinct CDR3 sequences, roughly two fifths recorded once. The antigens of these receptors remain unknown. The treatment: approximately 9-day PBMC culture with coronavirus spike peptide pools or control peptides (ViraFEST assay). The sequencing used CD4+ T cells from blood, cultured in vitro, collected before SARS-CoV-2 vaccination. The receptors shown here come from a human donor who received a COVID-19 vaccine.

The chain couples TRBV10-3 to TRBJ2-6; either TRBD1 or TRBD2 may supply D (5 bases each). Germline CDR1 ENHRY, CDR2 SYGVKD. The CDR3 extends over 19 amino acids. The V gene lost 3 bases and the J gene lost 2 bases, with 20 bases spanning the gap. The CDR3 sequence is CAISDTSEGYFTGANVLTF. CDR3 in DNA: TGTGCCATCAGTGATACGTCCGAGGGGTACTTCACTGGGGCCAACGTCCTGACTTTC.

The chain joins TRBV11-3 to TRBJ1-4, with D unresolved. CDR1 and CDR2 (germline): SGHNT, YENEEA. The length of the CDR3 is 15 residues. The germline V and J ends were trimmed by 0 bases and 8 bases, with 13 bases remaining between them. The CDR3 region has the DNA TGTGCCAGCAGCTTAGATCAAGGGTTGGAGGAAAAACTGTTTTTT. This sequence encodes CASSLDQGLEEKLFF.

The chain combines TRBV5-1 with TRBJ1-1; 11 positions agree with TRBD1. Germline assignment: CDR1 SGHRS and CDR2 YFSETQ. Losses at the gene ends were 3 bases for V and 13 bases for J; bases not matched to a gene: 5. The CDR3 runs 12 residues. CDR3 DNA: TGCGCCAGCAGCTGGAGGGGACAGGGGGGTTTCTTT. It encodes CASSWRGQGGFF. The full variable domain, with the rest looked up from reference TRBV5-1 and TRBJ1-1, is KAGVTQTPRYLIKTRGQQVTLSCSPISGHRSVSWYQQTPGQGLQFLFEYFSETQRNKGNFPGRFSGRQFSNSRSEMNVSTLELGDSALYLCASSWRGQGGFFGQGTRLTVV.